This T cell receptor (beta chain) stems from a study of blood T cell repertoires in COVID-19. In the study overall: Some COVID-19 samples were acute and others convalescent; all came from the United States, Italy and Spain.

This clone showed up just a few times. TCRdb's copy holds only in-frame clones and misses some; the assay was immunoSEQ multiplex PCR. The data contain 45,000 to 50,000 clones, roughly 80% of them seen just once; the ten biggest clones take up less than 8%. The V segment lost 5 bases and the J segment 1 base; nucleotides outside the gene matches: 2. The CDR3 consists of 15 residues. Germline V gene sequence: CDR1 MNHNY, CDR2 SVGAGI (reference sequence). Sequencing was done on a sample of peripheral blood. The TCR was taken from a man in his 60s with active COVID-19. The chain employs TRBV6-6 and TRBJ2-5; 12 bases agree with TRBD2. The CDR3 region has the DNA TGTGCCAGCAGTGCACTAGCGGGGGGCCAAGAGACCCAGTACTTC. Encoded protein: CASSALAGGQETQYF.